The rows below give T cell receptor beta chains drawn from one sample of a study of beta chain features in type 1 diabetes. The protocol was immunoSEQ multiplex PCR, while the TCRdb copy is restricted to in-frame clones and leaves out a portion. This sample has about 130,000 clones, with about a tenth found just once. The sequenced sample was central memory CD4+ T cells from blood. The receptors here all came from a man between 18 and 35 years old in good health. The CDR3 runs from the conserved cysteine through the conserved F or W. Each record gives: J gene, V gene, clone size, D gene, CDR3 DNA, CDR3 protein. D genes are given only for firm matches. Only some rows state a clone size, as once, few, many or a class for expanded clones.

j_gene: TRBJ2-3; v_gene: TRBV6-6; abundance: -; d_gene: -; CDR3nt: TGTGCCAGCAGCTCCGGGGAGGGCACAGATACGCAGTATTTT; CDR3aa: CASSSGEGTDTQYF
j_gene: TRBJ1-6; v_gene: TRBV7-2; abundance: -; d_gene: -; CDR3nt: TGTGCCAGCAGCCTCGCACACGGGACGGGAGATAATTCACCCCTCCACTTT; CDR3aa: CASSLAHGTGDNSPLHF
j_gene: TRBJ2-3; v_gene: TRBV4-3; abundance: -; d_gene: TRBD2; CDR3nt: TGCGCCAGCAGCCAAGATCTTCGCCAGCGGGGGGTTGATACGCAGTATTTT; CDR3aa: CASSQDLRQRGVDTQYF
j_gene: TRBJ2-2; v_gene: TRBV11-2; abundance: few; d_gene: TRBD1; CDR3nt: TGTGCCAGCAGCTTAGGGTTGGGACAGGGATCAGGGGAGCTGTTTTTT; CDR3aa: CASSLGLGQGSGELFF
j_gene: TRBJ2-5; v_gene: TRBV25-1; abundance: few; d_gene: TRBD1; CDR3nt: TGTGCCAGCAGTGCGACAGGGGTTGAGACCCAGTACTTC; CDR3aa: CASSATGVETQYF
j_gene: TRBJ1-2; v_gene: TRBV11-2; abundance: -; d_gene: -; CDR3nt: TGTGCCAGCAGCGCCTACAGGGTTAACTATGGCTACACCTTC; CDR3aa: CASSAYRVNYGYTF
j_gene: TRBJ2-7; v_gene: TRBV4-2; abundance: -; d_gene: -; CDR3nt: TGTGCCAGCAGCCAGGAACGGACGGGACACACCACCTACGAGCAGTACTTC; CDR3aa: CASSQERTGHTTYEQYF
j_gene: TRBJ2-5; v_gene: TRBV4-3; abundance: -; d_gene: -; CDR3nt: TGCGCCAGCAGCCAAGATTTCAGCGCAGTTCCCGGGGGGACCCAGTACTTC; CDR3aa: CASSQDFSAVPGGTQYF
j_gene: TRBJ2-3; v_gene: TRBV7-2; abundance: many; d_gene: TRBD2; CDR3nt: TGTGCCAGCAGCCTTTTACTAGCGGGGGCAGATACGCAGTATTTT; CDR3aa: CASSLLLAGADTQYF
j_gene: TRBJ2-1; v_gene: TRBV4-3; abundance: -; d_gene: TRBD2; CDR3nt: TGCGCCAGCAGCCAAGCGGTAGTACTAGCGGGGGTGTACAATGAGCAGTTCTTC; CDR3aa: CASSQAVVLAGVYNEQFF
j_gene: TRBJ2-3; v_gene: TRBV18; abundance: -; d_gene: -; CDR3nt: TGTGCCAGCTCACGCACAGGGATTGCCACAGATACGCAGTATTTT; CDR3aa: CASSRTGIATDTQYF
j_gene: TRBJ1-1; v_gene: TRBV18; abundance: few; d_gene: -; CDR3nt: TGTGCCAGCTCACCACCTCAGGGATTGAACACTGAAGCTTTCTTT; CDR3aa: CASSPPQGLNTEAFF
j_gene: TRBJ1-6; v_gene: TRBV9; abundance: few; d_gene: -; CDR3nt: TGTGCCAGCAGCCTCCGCTGGGAGAGTTCACCCCTCCACTTT; CDR3aa: CASSLRWESSPLHF
j_gene: TRBJ2-3; v_gene: TRBV5-8; abundance: few; d_gene: -; CDR3nt: TGTGCCAGCAGCTCAGCGGGTACGCAGTATTTT; CDR3aa: CASSSAGTQYF
j_gene: TRBJ2-3; v_gene: TRBV5-6; abundance: few; d_gene: -; CDR3nt: TGTGCCAGCAGCCGTAGGTTGAGTACAGGGACGCAGTATTTT; CDR3aa: CASSRRLSTGTQYF
j_gene: TRBJ2-5; v_gene: TRBV30; abundance: few; d_gene: TRBD2; CDR3nt: TGTGCCTTGACTAGCGGGGGGGGGCTCGGTGAGACCCAGTACTTC; CDR3aa: CALTSGGGLGETQYF
j_gene: TRBJ1-1; v_gene: TRBV7-6; abundance: -; d_gene: -; CDR3nt: TGTGCCAGCAGCTTGACCACCGGGAGGACTTACACTGAAGCTTTCTTT; CDR3aa: CASSLTTGRTYTEAFF
j_gene: TRBJ2-6; v_gene: TRBV4-3; abundance: many; d_gene: -; CDR3nt: TGCGCCAGCAGCACCCGGGGAGGGGGCTCTGGGGCCAACGTCCTGACTTTC; CDR3aa: CASSTRGGGSGANVLTF
j_gene: TRBJ2-7; v_gene: TRBV7-2; abundance: -; d_gene: TRBD1; CDR3nt: TGTGCCAGCAGCTTACCCCCCGGCGGGACAGGGATCTCGCGCGAGCAGTACTTC; CDR3aa: CASSLPPGGTGISREQYF
j_gene: TRBJ1-6; v_gene: TRBV28; abundance: few; d_gene: TRBD1; CDR3nt: TGTGCCAGCAGCCGCACAGGGACAGCCACCACACCCCTCCACTTT; CDR3aa: CASSRTGTATTPLHF
j_gene: TRBJ2-3; v_gene: TRBV4-1; abundance: -; d_gene: TRBD2; CDR3nt: TGCGCCAGCAGCCTTAGCGGGGGGAGAAGCACAGATACGCAGTATTTT; CDR3aa: CASSLSGGRSTDTQYF
j_gene: TRBJ2-3; v_gene: TRBV30; abundance: -; d_gene: -; CDR3nt: TGTGCCTGGAGTGGACAGTTAGATACGCAGTATTTT; CDR3aa: CAWSGQLDTQYF
j_gene: TRBJ2-1; v_gene: TRBV6-1; abundance: -; d_gene: TRBD2; CDR3nt: TGTGCCAGCAGTCTCCGACTAGCGGTAAACAATGAGCAGTTCTTC; CDR3aa: CASSLRLAVNNEQFF
j_gene: TRBJ2-7; v_gene: TRBV11-2; abundance: few; d_gene: -; CDR3nt: TGTGCCAGCAGCTTAGGAGCAGGCAGCTCCTACGAGCAGTACTTC; CDR3aa: CASSLGAGSSYEQYF
j_gene: TRBJ1-2; v_gene: TRBV7-2; abundance: once; d_gene: -; CDR3nt: TGTGCCAGCAGCTTAAGTAGTGTGGGCGGCTACACCTTC; CDR3aa: CASSLSSVGGYTF
j_gene: TRBJ2-3; v_gene: TRBV6-5; abundance: -; d_gene: TRBD2; CDR3nt: TGTGCCAGCAGCGGACTAGCGGCAGATACGCAGTATTTT; CDR3aa: CASSGLAADTQYF
j_gene: TRBJ2-1; v_gene: TRBV7-9; abundance: -; d_gene: TRBD1; CDR3nt: TGTGCCAGCAGCTTAAAGGGGGCTAACAATGAGCAGTTCTTC; CDR3aa: CASSLKGANNEQFF
j_gene: TRBJ2-3; v_gene: TRBV9; abundance: few; d_gene: TRBD2; CDR3nt: TGTGCCAGCAGCGCCGGGAGGGGGGGGGCCACAGATACGCAGTATTTT; CDR3aa: CASSAGRGGATDTQYF
j_gene: TRBJ2-2; v_gene: TRBV9; abundance: few; d_gene: TRBD2; CDR3nt: TGTGCCAGCAGCGTAGTCCCAGCGGGGGCCGGGGAGCTGTTTTTT; CDR3aa: CASSVVPAGAGELFF
j_gene: TRBJ2-7; v_gene: TRBV7-9; abundance: -; d_gene: TRBD1; CDR3nt: TGTGCCAGCAGCTTAGAAGGACAGGGGGCGAGGGAGCAGTACTTC; CDR3aa: CASSLEGQGAREQYF
j_gene: TRBJ1-5; v_gene: TRBV18; abundance: -; d_gene: -; CDR3nt: TGTGCCAGCTCACCACCTGAGAATAGCAATCAGCCCCAGCATTTT; CDR3aa: CASSPPENSNQPQHF
j_gene: TRBJ2-3; v_gene: TRBV6-6; abundance: -; d_gene: TRBD1; CDR3nt: TGTGCCAGCAGACCAACAGGGGGCAGCACAGATACGCAGTATTTT; CDR3aa: CASRPTGGSTDTQYF
j_gene: TRBJ1-4; v_gene: TRBV7-2; abundance: -; d_gene: TRBD1; CDR3nt: TGTGCCAGCAGCCAATCCGGGACAGGGCCCACGGAAAAACTGTTTTTT; CDR3aa: CASSQSGTGPTEKLFF
j_gene: TRBJ2-7; v_gene: TRBV9; abundance: few; d_gene: TRBD1; CDR3nt: TGTGCCAGCAGCGGGGATCGGACAGGGGTATCTCGCGAGCAGTACTTC; CDR3aa: CASSGDRTGVSREQYF
j_gene: TRBJ1-2; v_gene: TRBV7-8; abundance: -; d_gene: -; CDR3nt: TGTGCCAGCAGCCGGGGGTCGGCTAACTATGGCTACACCTTC; CDR3aa: CASSRGSANYGYTF
j_gene: TRBJ2-4; v_gene: TRBV4-2; abundance: -; d_gene: -; CDR3nt: TGTGCCAGCAGCCCTATTGGGGGGGCCGGAAACATTCAGTACTTC; CDR3aa: CASSPIGGAGNIQYF
j_gene: TRBJ2-5; v_gene: TRBV5-1; abundance: few; d_gene: -; CDR3nt: TGCGCCAGCAGCCCCGTGGACAGCCAAGAGACCCAGTACTTC; CDR3aa: CASSPVDSQETQYF
j_gene: TRBJ2-3; v_gene: TRBV6-1; abundance: -; d_gene: -; CDR3nt: TGTGCCAGCAGTGAACAGGGCTCTGATACGCAGTATTTT; CDR3aa: CASSEQGSDTQYF
j_gene: TRBJ2-3; v_gene: TRBV7-2; abundance: -; d_gene: TRBD2; CDR3nt: TGTGCCAGCAGCTCCCGGGGGGATGGAGATACGCAGTATTTT; CDR3aa: CASSSRGDGDTQYF
j_gene: TRBJ2-7; v_gene: TRBV7-2; abundance: -; d_gene: -; CDR3nt: TGTGCCAGCAGCTCAAGGAGTTTTGCCGAGCAGTACTTC; CDR3aa: CASSSRSFAEQYF
j_gene: TRBJ2-3; v_gene: TRBV15; abundance: few; d_gene: TRBD2; CDR3nt: TGTGCCACCAGCAGAGCCGCGGGAGAAGATACGCAGTATTTT; CDR3aa: CATSRAAGEDTQYF
j_gene: TRBJ1-4; v_gene: TRBV4-2; abundance: -; d_gene: TRBD1; CDR3nt: TGTGCCAGCAGCCAAGATGGGGACAGGATTTTT; CDR3aa: CASSQDGDRIF
j_gene: TRBJ2-5; v_gene: TRBV7-2; abundance: -; d_gene: TRBD2; CDR3nt: TGTGCCAGCAGCTCGCGCGGGGGAGGACAGACCCAGTACTTC; CDR3aa: CASSSRGGGQTQYF
j_gene: TRBJ1-1; v_gene: TRBV30; abundance: many; d_gene: -; CDR3nt: TGTGCCTGGAGTGTACGGGGGAACACTGAAGCTTTCTTT; CDR3aa: CAWSVRGNTEAFF
j_gene: TRBJ2-6; v_gene: TRBV4-3; abundance: few; d_gene: -; CDR3nt: TGCGCCAGCAGCCAGACAGCCTCGAGCTCTGGGGCCAACGTCCTGACTTTC; CDR3aa: CASSQTASSSGANVLTF
j_gene: TRBJ2-4; v_gene: TRBV4-3; abundance: few; d_gene: -; CDR3nt: TGCGCCAGCAGGCCGGGACTGGGGTTAAACATTCAGTACTTC; CDR3aa: CASRPGLGLNIQYF
j_gene: TRBJ2-5; v_gene: TRBV18; abundance: many; d_gene: -; CDR3nt: TGTGCCAGCTCACCACAACAGGAACTCCAAGAGACCCAGTACTTC; CDR3aa: CASSPQQELQETQYF
j_gene: TRBJ2-2; v_gene: TRBV7-2; abundance: -; d_gene: TRBD1; CDR3nt: TGTGCCAGCAGATCACTCGGGACAGATAACACCGGGGAGCTGTTTTTT; CDR3aa: CASRSLGTDNTGELFF
j_gene: TRBJ2-7; v_gene: TRBV19; abundance: few; d_gene: -; CDR3nt: TGTGCCAGTAGTCGCGACAGGGAGGACGAGCAGTACTTC; CDR3aa: CASSRDREDEQYF
j_gene: TRBJ2-1; v_gene: TRBV19; abundance: -; d_gene: -; CDR3nt: TGTGCCAGTAGGTCCAGAGGAAGAGATGGTGAGCAGTTCTTC; CDR3aa: CASRSRGRDGEQFF
j_gene: TRBJ1-2; v_gene: TRBV5-6; abundance: -; d_gene: -; CDR3nt: TGTGCCAGCAGCCCGCCGACAAACTATGGCTACACCTTC; CDR3aa: CASSPPTNYGYTF
j_gene: TRBJ1-5; v_gene: TRBV7-2; abundance: few; d_gene: -; CDR3nt: TGTGCCAGCAGCGCCCTGGCGGGGCAGCCCCAGCATTTT; CDR3aa: CASSALAGQPQHF
j_gene: TRBJ1-2; v_gene: TRBV30; abundance: many; d_gene: TRBD1; CDR3nt: TGTGCCTGGAGTGTACAGGGGGCTCGAAACACCTTC; CDR3aa: CAWSVQGARNTF
j_gene: TRBJ2-7; v_gene: TRBV7-8; abundance: -; d_gene: TRBD2; CDR3nt: TGTGCCAGCAGTAAACAGGGAACGAGCGGGGGGGCCAACGAGCAGTACTTC; CDR3aa: CASSKQGTSGGANEQYF
j_gene: TRBJ2-1; v_gene: TRBV7-3; abundance: -; d_gene: -; CDR3nt: TGTGCCAGCAGCTTAACCGGGGGGCTTGGCTACAATGAGCAGTTCTTC; CDR3aa: CASSLTGGLGYNEQFF
j_gene: TRBJ1-2; v_gene: TRBV18; abundance: few; d_gene: TRBD1; CDR3nt: TGTGCCAGCTCACCAGACAGGGGGAACTATGGCTACACCTTC; CDR3aa: CASSPDRGNYGYTF
j_gene: TRBJ2-3; v_gene: TRBV7-2; abundance: few; d_gene: -; CDR3nt: TGTGCCAGCAGCCCTCGGTTCACAGATACGCAGTATTTT; CDR3aa: CASSPRFTDTQYF
j_gene: TRBJ1-6; v_gene: TRBV7-2; abundance: few; d_gene: -; CDR3nt: TGTGCCAGCAGCTTAGTGGGAGCCTATAATTCACCCCTCCACTTT; CDR3aa: CASSLVGAYNSPLHF